What follows are 24 T cell receptor beta chains derived from one specimen sequenced in a study of cytomegalovirus exposure and HLA in healthy donors. 60 Vbeta and 13 Jbeta primers were used in PCR. Generated by immunoSEQ multiplex PCR, the TCRdb table keeps only in-frame clones and is missing some. Here the sample spans under 150,000 clones, roughly 79% being singletons. Sequencing used PBMCs. Receptors originate from a woman aged 25 to 39 in good health and CMV-seronegative.

This chain uses TRBV9 with TRBJ1-1; D not certain. Per the germline V gene, CDR1 is SGDLS and CDR2 is YYNGEE. This CDR3 spans 15 amino acids. Between the trimmed V and J ends, which lost 0 bases and 3 bases, there was a span of 12 bases. CDR3: CASSVDPSRDTEAFF. The DNA for the CDR3 is TGTGCCAGCAGCGTAGACCCCTCGCGGGACACTGAAGCTTTCTTT.

The chain recombines TRBV2 with TRBJ2-7, with D maybe TRBD1 (8 bases). The germline gives CDR1 SNHLY, CDR2 FYNNEI. The CDR3 extends over 15 amino acids. V lost 9 bases to trimming and J lost 3 bases, with 21 bases between them. CDR3 DNA: TGTGCCAGTAGTACACAGGGGGGGGCCCTCTACGAGCAGTACTTC. Protein: CASSTQGGALYEQYF.

V and J are TRBV5-5 and TRBJ2-1; 8 bases are a match to TRBD2. From germline, CDR1 is SGHKS and CDR2 YYEKEE (reference sequence). The V gene end was trimmed by 4 bases and the J gene end by 7 bases; junction bases not matched to a gene: 13. This CDR3 contains 16 residues. CDR3 region: CASSRRGGEVLNEQFF. The CDR3 nucleotides are TGTGCCAGCAGCAGACGGGGGGGCGAGGTATTGAATGAGCAGTTCTTC.

This clone was observed a few times. The gene calls are TRBV7-9 and TRBJ2-7; TRBD1 matches 8 bases. V shed 3 bases and J 3 bases; nucleotides not matched to a gene: 4. Germline V gene sequence: CDR1 SEHNR, CDR2 FQNEAQ (reference sequence). The CDR3 loop spans 14 amino acids. Here the CDR3 DNA reads TGTGCCAGCAGCTTGCAGGGGGCCAACTACGAGCAGTACTTC. The encoded protein is CASSLQGANYEQYF.

This sequence joins TRBV10-1 and TRBJ2-3, with TRBD1 matching 7 bases. The CDR3 is made up of 14 amino acids. The V segment lost 4 bases and the J segment 3 bases; nucleotides outside the gene matches: 4. Germline CDR1 WNHNN, CDR2 SYGVQD (reference sequence). CDR3 sequence reads: CASSVRGPTDTQYF. In nucleotides, the CDR3 is TGCGCCAGCAGTGTTAGGGGGCCGACAGATACGCAGTATTTT.

V gene TRBV7-9 combines with J gene TRBJ1-2; 8 nucleotides align to TRBD1. The CDR3 extends over 17 amino acids. V shed 5 bases and J 2 bases; nucleotides not matched to a gene: 13. CDR1 is SEHNR, CDR2 FQNEAQ, per germline (reference sequence). CDR3 loop: CASSPTLRGQGNYGYTF. CDR3 nucleotides: TGTGCCAGCAGCCCAACTTTGAGAGGACAGGGCAACTATGGCTACACCTTC. Full variable domain (rest looked up from reference TRBV7-9 and TRBJ1-2): DTGVSQNPRHKITKRGQNVTFRCDPISEHNRLYWYRQTLGQGPEFLTYFQNEAQLEKSRLLSDRFSAERPKGSFSTLEIQRTEQGDSAMYLCASSPTLRGQGNYGYTFGSGTRLTVV.

The V and J genes are TRBV7-3 and TRBJ2-5; TRBD1 might be the D (6 bases). The CDR3 loop spans 14 amino acids. V lost 5 bases, J lost 5 bases, and 15 bases lay in between. Germline CDR1 reads SGHTA; CDR2 reads FQGTGA. The CDR3 sequence: CASSPGGQGETQYF. The DNA of the CDR3 is TGTGCCAGCAGCCCGGGTGGCCAGGGGGAGACCCAGTACTTC.

This clone was seen a single time. The chain joins TRBV27 to TRBJ2-7; D possibly corresponds to TRBD1 (6 bases). The V gene lost 6 bases and the J gene lost 0 bases, with 12 bases spanning the gap. The CDR3 is 14 amino acids. Germline V gene data show CDR1 as MNHEY and CDR2 as SMNVEV (reference sequence). The CDR3 is CASSTRGSSYEQYF. In DNA, the CDR3 is TGTGCCAGCAGCACCAGGGGCTCCTCCTACGAGCAGTACTTC.

V usage is TRBV18 and J usage is TRBJ1-1, with 7 bases fitting TRBD1. The CDR3 runs to 14 residues. Germline V gives CDR1 KGHSH, CDR2 LQKENI. V dropped 3 bases and J dropped 4; count of bases not matched to a gene: 5. CDR3 residues: CASSPRDSATEAFF. The CDR3 DNA is TGTGCCAGCTCACCTAGGGACAGCGCCACTGAAGCTTTCTTT.

This clone was counted a single time. DNA for the CDR3: TGTGCCAGCAGCCGCGGGACAGGGGGCCACACTGAAGCTTTCTTT. Protein product: CASSRGTGGHTEAFF. The chain uses TRBV7-2 and TRBJ1-1, with TRBD1 matching over 12 bases. Germline CDR1 reads SGHTA; CDR2 reads FQGNSA. The CDR3 spans 15 residues. The V gene end was trimmed by 5 bases and the J gene end by 3 bases; junction bases not matched to a gene: 4.

The rearrangement uses TRBV6-6 and TRBJ2-1, with D possibly TRBD1 on 6 matching bases. The germline CDR1 and CDR2 sequences are MNHNY and SVGAGI (reference sequence). This CDR3 is 16 amino acids long. V gave up 5 bases and J gave up 2 bases, with 16 bases separating them. As DNA, the CDR3 is TGTGCCAGCAGTGCGCCCACCGGGACAACCTACAATGAGCAGTTCTTC. This encodes CASSAPTGTTYNEQFF.

The chain uses TRBV10-2 and TRBJ2-5, with 8 bases that match TRBD1. Losses at the gene ends were 6 bases for V and 5 bases for J; bases not matched to a gene: 5. The CDR3 has 13 residues. Germline V gene data show CDR1 as WSHSY and CDR2 as SAAADI. In DNA form, the CDR3 reads TGCGCCAGCAGGGGGAACAGGGGGGAGACCCAGTACTTC. Translating gives CASRGNRGETQYF.

The CDR3 reads CASSFSLWGVTYNEQFF. The CDR3 DNA sequence: TGTGCCAGCAGCTTCAGCTTATGGGGGGTAACCTACAATGAGCAGTTCTTC. The rearrangement joins TRBV5-6 to TRBJ2-1; the D gene is possibly TRBD2 (6 bases). In germline, CDR1 is SGHDT, CDR2 YYEEEE. The V gene lost 2 bases and the J gene lost 2 bases, with 17 bases spanning the gap. The CDR3 totals 17 residues.

The chain is built from TRBV2 and TRBJ2-7; 9 bases align to TRBD2. The CDR3 totals 15 residues. With 6 bases clipped from V and 5 bases from J, the junction kept 11 bases outside the gene matches. CDR1 and CDR2 from the germline V gene are SNHLY and FYNNEI. The CDR3 spells CASSEAGTSWHEQYF. The CDR3 region has the DNA TGTGCCAGCAGCGAGGCGGGGACTAGCTGGCACGAGCAGTACTTC.

The chain couples TRBV29-1 to TRBJ1-2; the match to TRBD1 covers 8 bases. Trimming took 7 bases from V and 0 from J; bases not matched to a gene: 4. Germline lookup yields CDR1 SQVTM and CDR2 ANQGSEA. There are 13 residues in the CDR3. The DNA of the CDR3 is TGCAGCGCACGGACAGGGCCTAACTATGGCTACACCTTC. Translation: CSARTGPNYGYTF.

This chain joins TRBV27 and TRBJ2-3; D possibly corresponds to TRBD2 (6 bases). The germline CDR1 and CDR2 sequences are MNHEY and SMNVEV (reference sequence). The V end lost 8 bases, the J end lost 1 base, and 16 bases lay between the germline ends. The CDR3 is 15 residues long. The DNA of the CDR3 is TGTGCCAGCGGCGTCGGGAGCGCCGGCACAGATACGCAGTATTTT. Protein sequence: CASGVGSAGTDTQYF.

The V and J genes are TRBV6-5 and TRBJ1-1; weak D call: TRBD1 (5 bases). V was clipped by 6 bases and J by 5 bases, with 13 bases between them. In germline, CDR1 is MNHEY, CDR2 SVGAGI. This CDR3 has 13 amino acids. The CDR3 DNA reads as TGTGCCAGCAGAAATCCTGGGGGGACTGAAGCTTTCTTT. It specifies CASRNPGGTEAFF.

This sequence joins TRBV2 and TRBJ2-2; TRBD1 is a possible D gene (6 bases). This CDR3 has 17 residues. Per the germline V gene, CDR1 is SNHLY and CDR2 is FYNNEI. Trimming took 7 bases from V and 0 from J, leaving 18 bases between them. The CDR3 sequence: CASTQKTGTPNTGELFF. The CDR3, as DNA: TGTGCCAGCACCCAAAAAACCGGGACACCGAACACCGGGGAGCTGTTTTTT.

The CDR3 DNA reads as TGTGCCAGCAGCCGGGACAGGGACACAGATACGCAGTATTTT. Translated: CASSRDRDTDTQYF. The genes are TRBV7-3 and TRBJ2-3; 9 bases map to TRBD1. CDR3 length equals 14 residues. The germline V gene encodes CDR1 SGHTA and CDR2 FQGTGA. With 5 bases clipped from V and 2 bases from J, the junction kept 2 bases outside the gene matches.

This chain links TRBV5-1 with TRBJ1-6; 7 positions agree with TRBD1. Unmatched junction bases numbered 8, after V lost 5 bases and J lost 9 bases. The CDR3 totals 14 residues. Germline CDR1 SGHRS, CDR2 YFSETQ. The CDR3 loop is CASRPTGEISPLHF. CDR3 DNA: TGCGCCAGCAGACCTACAGGGGAGATTTCACCCCTCCACTTT. Filled out from reference TRBV5-1 and TRBJ1-6, the complete variable domain reads KAGVTQTPRYLIKTRGQQVTLSCSPISGHRSVSWYQQTPGQGLQFLFEYFSETQRNKGNFPGRFSGRQFSNSRSEMNVSTLELGDSALYLCASRPTGEISPLHFGNGTRLTVT.

The rearrangement joins TRBV5-1 to TRBJ1-1; D might be TRBD1 (5 bases). In germline, CDR1 is SGHRS, CDR2 YFSETQ. The V end lost 5 bases, the J end lost 1 base, and 12 bases lay between the germline ends. This CDR3 is 14 amino acids long. CDR3 bases: TGCGCCAGCAGTAAGGACAACCAGAACACTGAAGCTTTCTTT. Translating gives CASSKDNQNTEAFF.

The chain is built from TRBV11-3 and TRBJ2-5; D is perhaps TRBD2 (5 bases). Germline V lookup: CDR1 SGHNT, CDR2 YENEEA. V was cut by 2 bases and J by 2 bases, with 12 bases left in between. The CDR3 has 15 residues. The CDR3 protein is CASSLTGMDQETQYF. As DNA, the CDR3 is TGTGCCAGCAGCTTAACGGGGATGGATCAAGAGACCCAGTACTTC.

The chain uses TRBV7-3 and TRBJ2-6, with 9 bases fitting TRBD1. The CDR3 is made up of 17 amino acids. J was trimmed by 0 bases and V by 5 bases; bases with no gene match: 5. Germline CDR1 and CDR2: SGHTA and FQGTGA. DNA for the CDR3: TGTGCCAGCAGCCGGACAGGGGAAAGCTCTGGGGCCAACGTCCTGACTTTC. Residues: CASSRTGESSGANVLTF.

The CDR3 loop reads CAWSGEQGVSYGYTF. For the CDR3, the DNA is TGTGCCTGGAGTGGAGAACAGGGCGTATCCTATGGCTACACCTTC. The gene calls are TRBV30 and TRBJ1-2; D might be TRBD1 (6 bases). V shed 1 base and J shed 4 bases, with 16 bases lying between them. CDR3 length: 15 residues. In germline, CDR1 is GTSNPN, CDR2 SVGIG (reference sequence).